The clone carrying this T cell receptor (beta chain) has only a few counts. What it binds is not known. This sample is part of a study of cytomegalovirus exposure and HLA in healthy donors. The PCR was carried out with 60 Vbeta primers and 13 Jbeta primers. Assay: immunoSEQ multiplex PCR; the TCRdb copy retains only in-frame clones and omits some. The data show some 130,000 clones, nearly 80% seen once. V was shortened by 3 bases and J by 4 bases, with 10 bases between the two germline ends. The CDR3 sequence is 14 residues long. Germline CDR1 SGHTA, CDR2 FQGNSA. Study-wide results and limits: Later findings reportedly placed an Asian-associated ancestry cluster below the approximately 620-donor mean for N-insertions.

The source material was PBMCs. The J gene is TRBJ1-3, the V gene TRBV7-2; D call uncertain. This TCR derives from a man in his thirties or forties in good health and CMV-seronegative. The CDR3 loop reads CASSFGSLGNTIYF. Written as DNA, the CDR3 is TGTGCCAGCAGCTTTGGTAGTTTAGGAAACACCATATATTTT.